This T cell receptor (beta chain) is drawn from a study of T cell changes during pregnancy in multiple sclerosis. The repertoire was sequenced with immunoSEQ multiplex PCR; TCRdb's copy has only in-frame clones and lacks some. The data contain more than 95,000 clones, around nine tenths of them singletons. The CDR3 sequence is 14 residues long. CDR1 is MGHRA and CDR2 is YSYEKL in the germline V gene. Trimming cost V 5 bases and J 6 bases, with 13 bases left between them. The sequence was collected from a female donor with multiple sclerosis, enrolled in a pregnancy study. Sequenced here: peripheral blood, sampled after pregnancy. This chain uses TRBV4-1 with TRBJ2-2, with a tentative D call TRBD2 (6 bases). The CDR3 region has the DNA TGCGCCAGCAGCTACCGGGTAGCGGCCGGGGAGCTGTTTTTT. Residues: CASSYRVAAGELFF.